The 3 T cell receptor beta chains below all came from one sample that was sequenced in a study of blood T cell repertoires in COVID-19. The assay was immunoSEQ multiplex PCR, and TCRdb's table has in-frame clones only and misses some. The sample holds just under 30,000 clones, 86% seen once. The source material was peripheral blood. Receptor source: a human donor with active COVID-19. The donor label of this sample is uncertain.

This chain connects TRBV6-5 to TRBJ1-4; D may be TRBD1 (5 bases). This CDR3 contains 14 residues. Between the trimmed V and J ends, which lost 6 bases and 0 bases, there was a span of 8 bases. From germline, CDR1 is MNHEY and CDR2 SVGAGI. In DNA form, the CDR3 reads TGTGCCAGCAGGAAGACAGCAACTAATGAAAAACTGTTTTTT. It is translated as CASRKTATNEKLFF.

V and J are TRBV7-2 and TRBJ1-6; tentative D call: TRBD1 (5 bases). Germline values: CDR1 SGHTA, CDR2 FQGNSA. V shed 5 bases and J shed 7 bases, with 9 bases lying between them. The CDR3 spans 13 residues. CDR3 DNA: TGTGCCAGCAGCCAGGGCGTGAATTCACCCCTCCACTTT. Its protein is CASSQGVNSPLHF.

The chain employs TRBV9 and TRBJ2-6, with a tentative D call TRBD2 (6 bases). CDR1 and CDR2 from the germline V gene are SGDLS and YYNGEE. The CDR3 is made up of 15 amino acids. The germline V and J ends were trimmed by 2 bases and 0 bases, with 6 bases remaining between them. CDR3 coding DNA: TGTGCCAGCAGCGTCGGGGGCTCTGGGGCCAACGTCCTGACTTTC. As protein: CASSVGGSGANVLTF.